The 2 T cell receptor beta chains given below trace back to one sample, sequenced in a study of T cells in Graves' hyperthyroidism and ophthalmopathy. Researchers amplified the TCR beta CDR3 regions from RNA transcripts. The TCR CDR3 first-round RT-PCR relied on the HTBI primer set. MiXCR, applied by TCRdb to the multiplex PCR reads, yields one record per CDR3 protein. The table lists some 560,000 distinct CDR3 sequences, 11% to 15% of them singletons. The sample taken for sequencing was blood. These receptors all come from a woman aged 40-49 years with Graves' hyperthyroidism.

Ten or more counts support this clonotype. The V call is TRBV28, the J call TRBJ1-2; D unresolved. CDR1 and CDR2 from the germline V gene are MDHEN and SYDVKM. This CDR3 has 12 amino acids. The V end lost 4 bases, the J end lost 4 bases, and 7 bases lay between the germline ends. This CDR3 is CASSSEGYGYTF. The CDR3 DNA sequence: TGTGCCAGCAGTTCGGAGGGCTATGGCTACACCTTC.

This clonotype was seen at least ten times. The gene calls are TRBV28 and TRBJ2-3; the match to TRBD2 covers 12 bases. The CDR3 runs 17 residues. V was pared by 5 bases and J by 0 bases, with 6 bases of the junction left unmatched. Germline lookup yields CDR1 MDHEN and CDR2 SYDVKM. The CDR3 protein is CASSPIGLAGSTDTQYF. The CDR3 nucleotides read TGTGCCAGCAGTCCCATCGGACTAGCGGGAAGCACAGATACGCAGTATTTT.